These 5 T cell receptor beta chains share one sample of origin, sequenced in a study of breast tumors, draining lymph nodes, adjacent tissues. TCRdb reprocessed the multiplex PCR reads with MiXCR, giving one entry per CDR3 protein. The data contain some 19,000 distinct CDR3 sequences, 50% of them singletons. Sequences were obtained from breast tumor tissue. Source of these receptors: a female donor with breast cancer. Some clones in this sample may be carry-over from other donors' samples.

A remark on this clonotype: The CDR3 carries no conserved terminal phenylalanine or tryptophan, so it likely arises from a read error. The DNA is omitted, as the CDR3 cannot be located on it reliably, and the CDR3 follows TCRdb's listing. The chain recombines TRBV29-1 with TRBJ1-3; the D call in the table, TRBD1, was not verified against the DNA. CDR1 and CDR2 from the germline V gene are SQVTM and ANQGSEA. The CDR3 is 14 amino acids in total, end residues counted. CDR3 residues: CSVDAGGGGNTIKL.

This clonotype was counted at least ten times. V usage is TRBV7-2 and J usage is TRBJ2-5, with 12 positions matching TRBD2. V shed 5 bases and J 5 bases; nucleotides not matched to a gene: 6. In germline, CDR1 is SGHTA, CDR2 FQGNSA. The CDR3 consists of 15 residues. The CDR3 sequence is CASSRLAGVDETQYF. In nucleotides, the CDR3 is TGTGCCAGCAGCCGACTAGCGGGAGTCGATGAGACCCAGTACTTC.

The V gene is TRBV25-1, the J gene TRBJ1-1; possibly TRBD1 for D (5 bases). Trimming left V 8 bases short and J 11 bases short, with 15 bases between. This CDR3 spans 11 amino acids. Germline V gene data show CDR1 as MGHDK and CDR2 as SYGVNS. The CDR3 here is CASVGRGWAFF. The CDR3 DNA is TGTGCCAGCGTTGGCCGGGGCTGGGCTTTCTTT.

This clonotype was counted at least ten times. The rearrangement links TRBV19 to TRBJ2-3; the D gene could be TRBD1 or TRBD2 (6 bases each). Germline values: CDR1 LNHDA, CDR2 SQIVND (reference sequence). The V end lost 5 bases, the J end lost 4 bases, and 16 bases lay between the germline ends. The CDR3 extends over 15 amino acids. CDR3 sequence (DNA): TGTGCCAGTAGTTGGAGGGGGAAGCAGGCAGATACGCAGTATTTT. Its protein product is CASSWRGKQADTQYF.

The rearrangement uses TRBV2 and TRBJ2-5, with D possibly matching TRBD1 (7 bases). The CDR3 is 15 amino acids. Trimming took 4 bases from V and 5 from J, leaving 17 bases between them. CDR1 SNHLY and CDR2 FYNNEI come from the germline V gene. This CDR3 reads CASSVSGGFGETQYF. The CDR3 DNA reads as TGTGCCAGCAGTGTCTCAGGGGGGTTTGGGGAGACCCAGTACTTC.